This T cell receptor (beta chain) appears in the sequencing data of a study of PD-1 blockade in classical Hodgkin lymphoma. General study findings and limits: TCR diversity at baseline was reported to be reduced in newly diagnosed patients relative to healthy donors. Exclusion removed patients who began nivolumab under 1 year after ASCT.

Per the germline V gene, CDR1 is MDHEN and CDR2 is SYDVKM. V trimming: 7 bases; J trimming: 6 bases; junction bases outside the gene matches: 7. The CDR3 length is 13 residues. With regard to this clone: The antigen is not known.

After autologous stem cell transplantation all patients relapsed, and prior brentuximab vedotin exposure differed between cohorts. Best responses included complete response and partial response; otherwise, the best response was progressive disease. Assay: immunoSEQ multiplex PCR; the TCRdb copy retains only in-frame clones and omits some. The table shows approximately 50,000 clones, with about two thirds occurring only once. Material: peripheral blood mononuclear cells (PBMCs), obtained before the second cycle of nivolumab. The chain links TRBV28 to TRBJ1-1; TRBD1 matches at 8 bases. This receptor was taken from a human donor with classical Hodgkin lymphoma. The CDR3: CASTGQGRAEAFF. In DNA form, the CDR3 reads TGTGCCAGCACAGGACAGGGCAGGGCTGAAGCTTTCTTT.